This TCR beta chain derives from a study of shared clonotypes between healthy human individuals (dated by TCRdb to about 2020). Background for the entire study: Two women and three men aged 18 to 49 years were included in the cohort. Per donor, three plates each were used for CD4 naive and CD4 memory, two for CD8 naive, and one for CD8 memory. To estimate repertoire size and how much clonotype sharing occurs between individuals, the study deeply sequenced the blood TCR repertoires of five healthy adults. Different laboratories and diverse techniques were used to prepare libraries and sequence TCR repertoires, to increase sequencing depth and limit assay-specific biases. Each donor's leukapheresis produced roughly between roughly 0.94 and 9.5 billion PBMCs. Broader findings and caveats from the paper: Even with the large sequencing depth, rarefaction of the sorted-subset datasets indicated that sequencing was incomplete. Estimated clonotype richness was generally larger for naive than for memory subsets. Across four donors, approximately 5% of naive CD4, more than 3% of naive CD8, 2.3% of memory CD4, and 0.4% to 0.45% of memory CD8 clonotypes were shared. Clonotypes shared by all four sorted-subset donors showed higher generation probabilities than non-shared clonotypes. Sampling was limited to blood, and TCR repertoires in tissue likely differ from TCR repertoires in blood. Based on pairwise subsampling, the degree of clonotype sharing among donors was expected to be affected by sequencing depth. Because the study included a small number of donors, the genetic and exposure-history diversity represented was limited.

Using the deep immunoSEQ assay, TCR CDR3 regions were amplified from genomic DNA by multiplex PCR. Extracted genomic DNA from each cell subset was distributed evenly across all wells of several immunoSEQ 96-well plates, and each plate was treated as a replicate. For sorted subsets, each replicate PCR was loaded with around 220 ng genomic DNA, equivalent to roughly 30,000 T cell genomes. The purified libraries were quantified using a Qubit 3.0 fluorometer, sized with a Bioanalyzer 2100, and then quantified again using the KAPA Library Quantification kit. Every immunoSEQ 96-well plate was sequenced on a dedicated single-read 150-cycle Illumina NextSeq 550 flow cell. In the original analysis: Because the immunoSEQ output included only junctional sequences and no quality scores, the filtering could not be the same as the filtering used for full-length reads. Sequences were annotated with PyIR, a Python wrapper for IgBLAST v1.9, using IMGT germline references to assign V/J genes and CDR3. Any read was removed if the V/J assignment was weak (E-value above 1e-6), the CDR3 was missing, or the read contained stop codons, out-of-frame junctions, or ambiguous translated residues. V3J clonotypes were defined as sequences sharing an identical inferred V gene, J gene, and CDR3 amino acid sequence. The percentage overlap between two repertoires was calculated by dividing the number of shared unique clonotypes by the size of the smaller repertoire. RTK rarefaction, the Chao1 estimator, and Recon v2.1 estimates of unobserved clonotypes were used to assess repertoire richness. For all TCRbeta clonotypes obtained by the gDNA method from a few donors, generation probabilities were computed with OLGA. TCRdb limited this immuneACCESS table to in-frame rearrangements with V and J called. A share of clones is missing; checked studies link under half to unresolved V genes, and the rest is unexplained. V and J calls and clone size are copied from that table; D and trimming were computed from the DNA. The sample table holds roughly 2.5 million clones, of which around nine tenths were seen once. The top ten constitute 0.13% to 0.15% of the sample.

Trimming at the junction amounts to 7 bases on V and 4 bases on J, and the germline ends lie 20 bases apart. CDR1 and CDR2 are read off the germline V gene as MDHEN and SYDVKM. The CDR3 runs 15 amino acids, cysteine and phenylalanine included. Only the CDR3 DNA stays, 45 bases, in frame from base 1. On this clone itself: Its target antigen remains unknown. No per-base quality is available; no much larger clone lies one base away.

Donors were healthy HIV-negative adults with no recently reported acute infections or vaccinations. Only Caucasian adults living in Nashville, Tennessee, USA were represented among the donors. Magnetic negative selection was used to enrich CD4+ T cells, after which naive cells were positively selected on CD45RA and the negative fraction became the memory subset. Blood was collected by leukapheresis, and PBMCs were isolated by Ficoll-Histopaque density gradient centrifugation and then cryopreserved in liquid nitrogen vapor phase. Purity and quantity of every magnetically sorted T cell population were checked by analytical flow cytometry. Genomic DNA was isolated from each sorted fraction and quantified by UV absorbance on a Nanodrop 2000c.

This TCR came from a man between 18 and 35 years old in good health. Sample: naive CD4+ T cells sorted from blood. The cell subset or site label for this specimen denotes: CD45RA+ positively selected. Recombination connected TRBV28 to TRBJ2-7, with a tentative D gene TRBD2 over 7 matching bases. The nucleotides are TGTGCCAGCACTCAAAGGGGGGGGCTAATTTACGAGCAGTACTTC. Its protein reads: CASTQRGGLIYEQYF.